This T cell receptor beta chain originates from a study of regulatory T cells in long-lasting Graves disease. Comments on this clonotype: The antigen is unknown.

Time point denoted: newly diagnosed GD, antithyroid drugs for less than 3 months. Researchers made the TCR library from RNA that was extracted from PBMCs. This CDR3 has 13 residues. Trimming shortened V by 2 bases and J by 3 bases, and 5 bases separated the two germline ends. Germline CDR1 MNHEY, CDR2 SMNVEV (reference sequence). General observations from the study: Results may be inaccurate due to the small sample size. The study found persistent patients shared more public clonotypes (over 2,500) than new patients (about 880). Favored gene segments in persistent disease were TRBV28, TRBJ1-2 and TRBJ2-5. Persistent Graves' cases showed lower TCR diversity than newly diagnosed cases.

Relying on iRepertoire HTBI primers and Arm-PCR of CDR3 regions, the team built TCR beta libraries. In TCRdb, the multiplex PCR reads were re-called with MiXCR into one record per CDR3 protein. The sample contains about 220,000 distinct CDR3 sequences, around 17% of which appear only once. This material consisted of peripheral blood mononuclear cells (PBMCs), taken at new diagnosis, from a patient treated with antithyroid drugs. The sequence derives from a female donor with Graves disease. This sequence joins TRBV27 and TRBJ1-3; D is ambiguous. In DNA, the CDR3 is TGTGCCAGCAGTTTAGGTTTTGGAAACACCATATATTTT. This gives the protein CASSLGFGNTIYF.